The rows below give T cell receptor beta chains drawn from one sample of a study of blood T cell repertoires in COVID-19. This table comes from immunoSEQ multiplex PCR, and its TCRdb copy is limited to in-frame clones, with some not included. This sample has tens of thousands of clones, with approximately 80% found just once. Material: peripheral blood. The receptor set was obtained from a man in his sixties or seventies with COVID-19, enrolled during active disease. CDR3s include the opening cysteine and the closing phenylalanine or tryptophan. Fields, in order: V gene, clone size, J gene, CDR3 protein. Clone size is given for some rows only: seen once, a few or many times, or a class if the clone is expanded.

TRBV5-5	few	TRBJ2-7	CASSLLAASSYEQYF
TRBV6-5	-	TRBJ2-7	CASSYEEGSEQYF
TRBV18	-	TRBJ1-1	CASSPDRGNEAFF
TRBV27	-	TRBJ2-3	CASSLGQTSTDTQYF
TRBV27	-	TRBJ2-1	CASAGGLVGLEQFF
TRBV7-2	-	TRBJ2-7	CASSFRTGVRYF
TRBV7-2	few	TRBJ2-7	CASSSGTGLQQYF
TRBV30	-	TRBJ2-5	CAWSGDWRGLETQYF
TRBV24-1	-	TRBJ2-1	CATSDPTSNEQFF
TRBV7-2	once	TRBJ2-1	CAGGNSGSFNEQFF
TRBV24-1	once	TRBJ2-1	CATSDQDNPWVSEQFF
TRBV5-4	-	TRBJ1-2	CASILQGSYGYTF
TRBV9	-	TRBJ2-3	CASSVARVSTADTQYF
TRBV6-2/TRBV6-3	few	TRBJ2-2	CASSYSSGRTNTGELFF
TRBV4-2	-	TRBJ1-5	CASSQEARGYSNQPQHF
TRBV30	-	TRBJ2-6	CAWSRAGFNSGANVLTF
TRBV5-4	once	TRBJ2-7	CASSPARQGANEQYF
TRBV11-3	-	TRBJ2-1	CASSPDRATGLSNEQFF
TRBV4-1	-	TRBJ2-7	CASSQIAAGLNEQYF
TRBV27	few	TRBJ1-6	CASSPPGGQGGSPLHF
TRBV4-2	-	TRBJ2-5	CASSPADRNQETQYF
TRBV18	-	TRBJ2-1	CASSLLAGGSNEQFF
TRBV5-1	-	TRBJ1-5	CASSPDRADQPQHF
TRBV5-1	-	TRBJ1-2	CASSPDSLYGYTF
TRBV7-9	-	TRBJ1-1	CASSTHLREGAEAFF
TRBV5-1	-	TRBJ2-5	CASSSNSLIFETQYF
TRBV7-2	-	TRBJ1-4	CASSLGQLEKLFF
TRBV6-2/TRBV6-3	once	TRBJ2-1	CASSGTSAYNEQFF
TRBV6-1	-	TRBJ2-7	CASSAQFSGSLSYEQYF
TRBV12-3/TRBV12-4	-	TRBJ1-1	CASSRGQFEAFF
TRBV2	once	TRBJ1-2	CASSRDIPSSYTF
TRBV28	-	TRBJ2-3	CASTGTGYTDTQYF
TRBV6-5	-	TRBJ2-7	CASSYRTGTPYEQYF
TRBV18	-	TRBJ2-5	CASSHRGREAETQYF
TRBV4-1	-	TRBJ2-5	CASSQDVPRQQETQYF
TRBV4-1	-	TRBJ2-7	CASSQVDLGFTPYEQYF
TRBV5-4	few	TRBJ2-7	CASSLDAQGVHF
TRBV7-3	-	TRBJ2-3	CASSLTGSFTDRATDTQYF
TRBV9	-	TRBJ2-7	CASSQGQGPTYEQYF
TRBV6-1	-	TRBJ1-5	CASSEGDRQGFHFQPQHF
TRBV10-3	few	TRBJ2-1	CAISEWRQRGNEQFF
TRBV28	many	TRBJ1-2	CASVRDRGRNYGYTF
TRBV11-2	-	TRBJ1-1	CASNLDRGLNTEAFF
TRBV9	-	TRBJ2-7	CASSPRGLAGNYEQYF
TRBV6-5	-	TRBJ1-6	CASSTGGLYNSPLHF
TRBV19	-	TRBJ2-1	CASSLTGTSGVNEQFF
TRBV3-1/TRBV3-2	-	TRBJ2-1	CASSQEFSGRAWDEQFF
TRBV2	-	TRBJ1-5	CASSEIGGDQPQHF
TRBV30	once	TRBJ2-1	CAWSGVIAGSYNEQFF
TRBV4-2	many	TRBJ1-2	CASSQTQGQNYGYTF
TRBV4-3	once	TRBJ2-5	CASSQDRGSPETQYF
TRBV4-3	-	TRBJ1-2	CASSQGGGNYGYTF
TRBV6-6	-	TRBJ2-7	CASRDGQGTYEQYF
TRBV6-5	-	TRBJ2-3	CASSSPSGSWDTQYF
TRBV5-1	-	TRBJ1-1	CASRLDLTGVNTEAFF